This entry describes one T cell receptor (beta chain). Recovery among Cohort 3 donors was established by two negative PCRs, clearance, or symptom resolution. Here immunoSEQ multiplex PCR was the method, and the copy in TCRdb shows in-frame clones only, minus some. The table shows around 450,000 clones, with 87% occurring only once. The sample originates from a study of blood T cell repertoires in COVID-19. About the research overall: Some COVID-19 samples were acute and others convalescent; all came from the United States, Italy and Spain. T cells, B-cell-depleted T cells, or PBMCs provided the cDNA or gDNA that served as material.

CDR3 size: 14 residues. V was trimmed by 7 bases and J by 2 bases, leaving 11 bases between them. The germline V gene has CDR1 LNHDA and CDR2 SQIVND (reference sequence). The clonotype comes from a young woman who had recovered from COVID-19. The sequenced material came from PBMCs or T cells enriched from blood (not recorded which). The rearrangement joins TRBV19 to TRBJ1-4; possible D gene TRBD1, 5 bases. The CDR3 DNA follows: TGTGCCAGTACTACAGGATTTACTAATGAAAAACTGTTTTTT. The encoded protein is CASTTGFTNEKLFF.